The entry below gives a single T cell receptor (beta chain) sequence along with its context. This sample was included in a study of cytomegalovirus exposure and HLA in healthy donors. The PCR ran on 60 Vbeta and 13 Jbeta primers. Using immunoSEQ multiplex PCR, the repertoire was profiled, and TCRdb retains in-frame clones only, with some absent. The data show roughly 60,000 clones, approximately 77% seen once. The CDR3 spans 12 residues. V was clipped by 4 bases and J by 4 bases; unmatched bases: 1. From germline, CDR1 is SGHTA and CDR2 FQGNSA. This sequence was found in a woman aged 40 to 50 in good health and CMV-seropositive. Specimen: PBMCs. This rearrangement joins TRBV7-2 to TRBJ2-7; 7 bases fit TRBD1. The CDR3 loop reads CASSSQGYEQYF. The DNA of the CDR3 is TGTGCCAGCAGCTCACAGGGGTACGAGCAGTACTTC.